The T cell receptor beta chain described here comes from a study of blood T cell repertoires in COVID-19. Study details: COVID-19 samples collected from the United States, Italy and Spain covered acute and convalescent phases. The cDNA or gDNA used as material had been derived from T cells, B-cell-depleted T cells, or PBMCs.

V was clipped by 6 bases and J by 2 bases; unmatched bases: 4. The germline CDR1 and CDR2 sequences are SGHRS and YFSETQ. CDR3 size: 14 residues. Authors' data handling: Estimates of nucleated cell counts were drawn from the amplification of reference gene primers. Using immunoSEQ multiplex PCR, the repertoire was profiled, and TCRdb retains in-frame clones only, with some absent. From that table come the V and J calls and clone size; the DNA was used to work out D and trimming. The sample lists about 170,000 clones, approximately 86% occurring once. This chain uses TRBV5-1 with TRBJ1-2; the match to TRBD1 covers 10 bases. Source material: peripheral blood. The receptor was isolated from a man aged 65-85 years with acute or convalescent COVID-19. CDR3 amino acids: CASNRDRGNYGYTF. The CDR3 bases are TGCGCCAGCAACCGGGACAGGGGCAACTATGGCTACACCTTC.